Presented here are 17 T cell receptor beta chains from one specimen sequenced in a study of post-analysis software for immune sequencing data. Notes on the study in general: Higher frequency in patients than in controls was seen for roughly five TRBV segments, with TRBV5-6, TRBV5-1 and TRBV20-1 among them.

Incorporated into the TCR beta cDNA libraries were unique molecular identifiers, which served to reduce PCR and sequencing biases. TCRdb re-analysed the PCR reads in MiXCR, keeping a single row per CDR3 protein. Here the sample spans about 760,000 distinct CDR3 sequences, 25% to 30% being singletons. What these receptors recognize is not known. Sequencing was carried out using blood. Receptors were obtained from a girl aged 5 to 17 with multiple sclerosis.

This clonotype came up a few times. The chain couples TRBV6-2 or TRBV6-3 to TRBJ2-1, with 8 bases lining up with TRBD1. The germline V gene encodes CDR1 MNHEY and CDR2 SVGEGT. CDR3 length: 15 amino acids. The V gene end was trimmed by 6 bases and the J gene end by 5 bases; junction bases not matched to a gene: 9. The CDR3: CASRSGTGKDNEQFF. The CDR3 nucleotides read TGTGCCAGCAGATCCGGGACAGGAAAGGACAATGAGCAGTTCTTC.

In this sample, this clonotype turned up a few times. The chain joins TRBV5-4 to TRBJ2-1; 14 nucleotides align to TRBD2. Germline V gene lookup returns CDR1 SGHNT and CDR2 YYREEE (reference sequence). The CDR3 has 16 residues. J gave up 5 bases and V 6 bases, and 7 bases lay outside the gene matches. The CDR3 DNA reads TGTGCCAGCACGGGGGGGGGACTAGCGGGAGACAATGAGCAGTTCTTC. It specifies CASTGGGLAGDNEQFF. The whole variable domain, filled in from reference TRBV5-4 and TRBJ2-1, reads ETGVTQSPTHLIKTRGQQVTLRCSSQSGHNTVSWYQQALGQGPQFIFQYYREEENGRGNFPPRFSGLQFPNYSSELNVNALELDDSALYLCASTGGGLAGDNEQFFGPGTRLTVL.

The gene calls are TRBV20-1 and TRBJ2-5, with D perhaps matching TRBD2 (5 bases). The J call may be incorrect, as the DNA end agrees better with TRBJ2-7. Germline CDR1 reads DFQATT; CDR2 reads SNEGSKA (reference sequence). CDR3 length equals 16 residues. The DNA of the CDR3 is TGCAGTGCCAGTCGAGGGATAGGTGCCTCTTGGGACGAGCAGTACTTC. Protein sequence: CSASRGIGASWDEQYF.

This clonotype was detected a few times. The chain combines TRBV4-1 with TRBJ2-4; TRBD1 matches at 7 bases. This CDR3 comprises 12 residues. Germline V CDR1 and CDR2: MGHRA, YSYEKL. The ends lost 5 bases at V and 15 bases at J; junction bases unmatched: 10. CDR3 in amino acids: CASSETGSVLYF. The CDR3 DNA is TGCGCCAGCAGCGAGACAGGGTCGGTACTGTACTTC.

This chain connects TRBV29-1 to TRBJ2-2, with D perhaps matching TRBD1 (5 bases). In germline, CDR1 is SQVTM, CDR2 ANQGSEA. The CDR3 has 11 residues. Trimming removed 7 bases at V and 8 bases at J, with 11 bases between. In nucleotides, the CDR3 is TGCAGCGCCTCCAGGGTGGGGGAGCTGTTTTTT. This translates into CSASRVGELFF.

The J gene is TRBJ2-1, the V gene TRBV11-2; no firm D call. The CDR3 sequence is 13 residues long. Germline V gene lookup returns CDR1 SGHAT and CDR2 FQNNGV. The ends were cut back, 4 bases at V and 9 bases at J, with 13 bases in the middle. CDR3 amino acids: CASSSPVAREQFF. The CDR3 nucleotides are TGTGCCAGCAGCTCCCCCGTAGCTCGTGAGCAGTTCTTC.

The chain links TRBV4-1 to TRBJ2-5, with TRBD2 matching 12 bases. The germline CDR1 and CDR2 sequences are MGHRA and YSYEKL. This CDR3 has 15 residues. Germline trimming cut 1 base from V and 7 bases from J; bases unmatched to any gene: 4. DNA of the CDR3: TGCGCCAGCAGCCAAGTACTAGCGGGGGGAGGGACCCAGTACTTC. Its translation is CASSQVLAGGGTQYF.

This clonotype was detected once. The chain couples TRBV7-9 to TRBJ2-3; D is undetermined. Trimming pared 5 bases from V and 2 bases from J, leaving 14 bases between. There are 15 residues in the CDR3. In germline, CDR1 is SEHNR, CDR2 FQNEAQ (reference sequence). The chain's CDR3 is CASSVQLAVTDTQYF. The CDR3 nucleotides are TGTGCCAGCAGCGTTCAACTGGCGGTCACAGATACGCAGTATTTT.

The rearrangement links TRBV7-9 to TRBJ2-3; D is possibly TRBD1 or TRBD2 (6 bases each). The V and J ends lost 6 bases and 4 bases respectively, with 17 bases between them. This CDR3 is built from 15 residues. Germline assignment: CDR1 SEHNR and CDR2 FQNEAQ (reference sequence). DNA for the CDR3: TGTGCCAGCAGACCTACAGGGAGGACGGCAGATACGCAGTATTTT. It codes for CASRPTGRTADTQYF.

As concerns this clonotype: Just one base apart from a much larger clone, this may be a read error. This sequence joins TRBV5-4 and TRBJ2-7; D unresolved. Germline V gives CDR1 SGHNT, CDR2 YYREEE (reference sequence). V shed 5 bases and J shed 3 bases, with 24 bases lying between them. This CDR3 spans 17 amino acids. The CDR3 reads CASSREAANTPNYEQYV. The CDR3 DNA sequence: TGTGCCAGCAGTCGCGAGGCGGCGAACACCCCGAACTACGAGCAGTACGTC.

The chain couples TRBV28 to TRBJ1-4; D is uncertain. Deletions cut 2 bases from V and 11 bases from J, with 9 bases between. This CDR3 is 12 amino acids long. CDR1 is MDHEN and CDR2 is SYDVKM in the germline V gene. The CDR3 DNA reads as TGTGCCAGCAGTTTAGGATCCGCGAAACTGTTTTTT. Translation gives CASSLGSAKLFF.

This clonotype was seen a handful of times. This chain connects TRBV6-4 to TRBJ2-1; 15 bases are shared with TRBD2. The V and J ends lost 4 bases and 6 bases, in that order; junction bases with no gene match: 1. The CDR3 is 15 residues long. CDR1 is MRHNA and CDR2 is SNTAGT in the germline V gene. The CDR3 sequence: CASSGTSGGANEQFF. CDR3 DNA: TGTGCCAGCAGTGGGACTAGCGGGGGGGCCAATGAGCAGTTCTTC.

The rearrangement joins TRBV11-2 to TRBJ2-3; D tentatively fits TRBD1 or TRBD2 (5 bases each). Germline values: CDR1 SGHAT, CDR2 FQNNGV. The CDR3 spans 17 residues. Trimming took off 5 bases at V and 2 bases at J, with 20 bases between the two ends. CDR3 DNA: TGTGCCAGCAGCCCCCGGTTGGGGGTTAAATTCACAGATACGCAGTATTTT. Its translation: CASSPRLGVKFTDTQYF.

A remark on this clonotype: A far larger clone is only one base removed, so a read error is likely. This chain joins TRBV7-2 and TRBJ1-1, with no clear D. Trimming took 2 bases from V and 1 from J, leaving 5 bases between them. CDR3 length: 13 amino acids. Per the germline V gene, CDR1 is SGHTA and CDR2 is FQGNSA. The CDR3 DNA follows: TGTGCCAGCAGCTTAACATGGAACACTGAAGCTTTCTTT. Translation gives CASSLTWNTEAFF.

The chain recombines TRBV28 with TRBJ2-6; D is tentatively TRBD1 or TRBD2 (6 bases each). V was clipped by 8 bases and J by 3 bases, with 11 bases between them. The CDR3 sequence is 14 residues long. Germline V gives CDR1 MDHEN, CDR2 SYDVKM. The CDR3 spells CASVGGLGANVLTF. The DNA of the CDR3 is TGTGCCAGCGTAGGGGGGCTTGGGGCCAACGTCCTGACTTTC.

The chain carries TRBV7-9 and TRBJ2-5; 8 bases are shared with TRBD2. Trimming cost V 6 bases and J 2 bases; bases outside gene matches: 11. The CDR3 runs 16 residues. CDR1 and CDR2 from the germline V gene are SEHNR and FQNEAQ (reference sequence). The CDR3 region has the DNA TGTGCCAGCAGTCCTCGACTAGCGAGTGCACAAGAGACCCAGTACTTC. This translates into CASSPRLASAQETQYF.

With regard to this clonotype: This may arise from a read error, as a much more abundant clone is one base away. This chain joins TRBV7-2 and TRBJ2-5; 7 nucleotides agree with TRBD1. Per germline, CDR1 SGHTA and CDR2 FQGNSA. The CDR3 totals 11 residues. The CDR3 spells CASSLDRLMDF. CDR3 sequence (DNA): TGTGCCAGCAGCTTGGACAGGCTCATGGACTTC.